This is a list of T cell receptor beta chains from one sample in a study of cytomegalovirus exposure and HLA in healthy donors. Profiling relied on immunoSEQ multiplex PCR, and the TCRdb table lists in-frame clones only, not all of them. The profile shows around 80,000 clones, 95% to 97% of them singletons. The source material was PBMCs. These receptors originate from a woman aged 18 to 35 in good health and CMV-seronegative. CDR3s include the opening cysteine and the closing phenylalanine or tryptophan. Fields, in order: J gene, D gene, V gene, CDR3 DNA, CDR3 protein. D genes are given only for firm matches.

j_call: TRBJ2-1
d_call: TRBD1
v_call: TRBV5-1
cdr3_nt: TGCGCCAGCAGGACAGGGGACAATGAGCAGTTCTTC
cdr3_aa: CASRTGDNEQFF

j_call: TRBJ2-1
d_call: TRBD1
v_call: TRBV5-1
cdr3_nt: TGCGCCAGCAGCTTGGGCGACAGGGGCAATGAGCAGTTCTTC
cdr3_aa: CASSLGDRGNEQFF

j_call: TRBJ1-2
d_call: NA
v_call: TRBV30
cdr3_nt: TGTGCCTGGAGTGTCAAGACAGCCGCGGACTATGGCTACACCTTC
cdr3_aa: CAWSVKTAADYGYTF

j_call: TRBJ2-7
d_call: TRBD2
v_call: TRBV6-5
cdr3_nt: TGTGCCAGCAGTTACCAACTAGCGGGGGGAGGCGAGCAGTACTTC
cdr3_aa: CASSYQLAGGGEQYF

j_call: TRBJ2-7
d_call: NA
v_call: TRBV7-8
cdr3_nt: TGTGCCAGCAGACGCACGGGGGTCGGCGAGCAGTACTTC
cdr3_aa: CASRRTGVGEQYF

j_call: TRBJ2-7
d_call: NA
v_call: TRBV9
cdr3_nt: TGTGCCAGCAGCGTAGATCCGAGACGCCCGGGTATGGACGAGCAGTACTTC
cdr3_aa: CASSVDPRRPGMDEQYF

j_call: TRBJ1-2
d_call: TRBD1
v_call: TRBV19
cdr3_nt: TGTGCCAGTAGTATAGATGGGGGACAGTTCCTCGATGGCTACACCTTC
cdr3_aa: CASSIDGGQFLDGYTF

j_call: TRBJ2-7
d_call: NA
v_call: TRBV28
cdr3_nt: TGTGCCAGCAACTCTCGCGAGGGTTACCAGCAGTACTTC
cdr3_aa: CASNSREGYQQYF

j_call: TRBJ1-6
d_call: NA
v_call: TRBV19
cdr3_nt: TGTGCCAGTAGTATCACGCGGGAGAATTCACCCCTCCACTTT
cdr3_aa: CASSITRENSPLHF

j_call: TRBJ1-5
d_call: NA
v_call: TRBV6-5
cdr3_nt: TGTGCCAGCAGAACGGGGGGCGGCGGCAATCAGCCCCAGCATTTT
cdr3_aa: CASRTGGGGNQPQHF

j_call: TRBJ1-1
d_call: NA
v_call: TRBV5-1
cdr3_nt: TGCGCCAGCAGTTCTAAACGGGGTGCGAACACTGAAGCTTTCTTT
cdr3_aa: CASSSKRGANTEAFF

j_call: TRBJ2-7
d_call: NA
v_call: TRBV6-6
cdr3_nt: TGTGCCAGCAGTTACCGCCGGGACTCCGAGCAGTACTTC
cdr3_aa: CASSYRRDSEQYF

j_call: TRBJ1-5
d_call: NA
v_call: TRBV5-1
cdr3_nt: TGCGCCAGCTCCCCATCCCCCCGGAGGGAAGGTCTTAGTCAGCCCCAGCATTTT
cdr3_aa: CASSPSPRREGLSQPQHF

j_call: TRBJ1-2
d_call: NA
v_call: TRBV19
cdr3_nt: TGTGCCAGTAGGCGGGCCAATGGGGGGGAAAACTATGGCTACACCTTC
cdr3_aa: CASRRANGGENYGYTF